Below are 28 T cell receptor beta chains sequenced from a single sample in a study of post-analysis software for immune sequencing data. General study findings and limits: Five or six TRBV segments, TRBV5-6, TRBV5-1 and TRBV20-1 among them, were found more frequent in patients than controls.

What these receptors recognize is not known. Unique-molecular-identifier-tagged TCR beta cDNA libraries were used. One entry per CDR3 protein, called by TCRdb with MiXCR from the PCR reads. This table has fewer than 600,000 distinct CDR3 sequences, around 40% appearing once. Sequenced material: blood. These receptors all come from a girl aged 10 to 17 with multiple sclerosis.

This clonotype has more than one count but fewer than ten. The rearrangement joins TRBV12-3 or TRBV12-4 to TRBJ2-3, with D perhaps matching TRBD2 (6 bases). V was trimmed by 7 bases and J by 4 bases, leaving 21 bases between them. The CDR3 is made up of 16 amino acids. The CDR3 DNA is TGTGCCAGCACTTCTTGGGCCCAGGCTAGCGCAGATACGCAGTATTTT. Residues: CASTSWAQASADTQYF.

Note on this clonotype: A junction end diverges from the germline sequence, so it may reflect a read error. The chain uses TRBV18 and TRBJ2-5; D might be TRBD1 or TRBD2, each matching 5 bases. CDR3 length: 13 residues. CDR1 KGHSH and CDR2 LQKENI come from the germline V gene. The CDR3 coding sequence is TGTGCCGGCTCACCTCAGAGGGGAGAGACCCAGTACTTC. It translates to CAGSPQRGETQYF.

V is TRBV12-3 or TRBV12-4 and J is TRBJ2-5, with 8 bases fitting TRBD1. J lost 4 bases, V lost 6 bases, and 16 bases had no gene match. This CDR3 comprises 17 residues. In DNA form, the CDR3 reads TGTGCCAGCAGCGTCGAAATGGGGACAGGCCCGCGAGAGACCCAGTACTTC. Amino acid sequence: CASSVEMGTGPRETQYF.

This clonotype turned up a few times. This chain joins TRBV20-1 and TRBJ1-5; TRBD1 is a possible D gene (5 bases). V was cut by 4 bases and J by 0 bases, with 10 bases left in between. Germline loops: CDR1 DFQATT, CDR2 SNEGSKA (reference sequence). The CDR3 is 14 residues long. CDR3 DNA: TGCAGTGCTATGGGCGGGGGTAGCAATCAGCCCCAGCATTTT. This encodes CSAMGGGSNQPQHF.

This clonotype was counted a few times. The chain has TRBV11-1 and TRBJ2-7, with 7 bases matching TRBD2. The V gene end was trimmed by 5 bases and the J gene end by 5 bases; junction bases not matched to a gene: 6. The CDR3 totals 13 residues. The germline gives CDR1 SGHAT, CDR2 FQDESV (reference sequence). The CDR3: CASSPTSEDEQYF. The CDR3 region has the DNA TGTGCCAGCAGCCCTACTAGCGAAGACGAGCAGTACTTC.

The rearrangement links TRBV5-1 to TRBJ2-5; D unclear. The CDR3 runs to 14 residues. The ends were cut back, 5 bases at V and 4 bases at J, with 15 bases in the middle. Germline V gene sequence: CDR1 SGHRS, CDR2 YFSETQ. The CDR3 DNA reads as TGCGCCAGCAGTCAGTCGATCAGCCGAGAGACCCAGTACTTC. It codes for CASSQSISRETQYF.

The chain uses TRBV12-3 or TRBV12-4 and TRBJ2-7; D perhaps matches TRBD2 (6 bases). The CDR3 contains 14 residues. V lost 7 bases to trimming and J lost 2 bases, with 15 bases between them. As DNA, the CDR3 is TGTGCCAGCAATCATCCGGGACTCACCTACGAGCAGTACTTC. Protein product: CASNHPGLTYEQYF.

This clonotype was detected only a few times. The rearrangement links TRBV4-1 to TRBJ2-7, with a tentative D call TRBD1 (5 bases). CDR1 is MGHRA and CDR2 is YSYEKL in the germline V gene. V lost 0 bases and J lost 0, with 12 bases in between. The CDR3 extends over 16 amino acids. For the CDR3, the DNA is TGCGCCAGCAGCCAAGATCTAGGACAATTCTCCTACGAGCAGTACTTC. Protein product: CASSQDLGQFSYEQYF.

The chain uses TRBV12-3 or TRBV12-4 and TRBJ2-5; the match to TRBD2 covers 12 bases. V lost 6 bases, J lost 2 bases, and 4 bases stayed unmatched. The CDR3 spans 15 residues. In nucleotides, the CDR3 is TGTGCCAGCAGCCGACTAGCGGGAGAGCAAGAGACCCAGTACTTC. Translating it yields CASSRLAGEQETQYF.

This clonotype was recorded a few times. This chain uses TRBV20-1 with TRBJ2-3; 8 bases match TRBD2. The J segment lost 1 base and the V segment lost 2 bases, leaving 5 bases of the junction unmatched. The CDR3 consists of 15 residues. From germline, CDR1 is DFQATT and CDR2 SNEGSKA (reference sequence). Here the CDR3 DNA reads TGCAGTGCTAGACAGCGGGAGTCTGGCACAGATACGCAGTATTTT. Translating it yields CSARQRESGTDTQYF.

This rearrangement joins TRBV3-1 to TRBJ2-5; D remains ambiguous. This CDR3 spans 13 amino acids. V gave up 0 bases and J gave up 5 bases, with 7 bases separating them. Germline V CDR1 and CDR2: LGHDT, YNNKEL (reference sequence). The CDR3 sequence is CASSQDRRETQYF. The DNA for the CDR3 is TGTGCCAGCAGCCAAGATCGTCGGGAGACCCAGTACTTC.

In the case of this clonotype: A junction boundary mismatches the germline segment, possibly from a read error. The chain uses TRBV10-3 and TRBJ2-6; tentatively, D is TRBD1 or TRBD2 (5 bases each). The CDR3 covers 17 residues. The germline V gene has CDR1 ENHRY and CDR2 SYGVKD. Here the CDR3 reads CAIGEGRLSSGANVLTF. The CDR3 DNA follows: TGTGCCATCGGTGAGGGGCGGCTAAGTTCTGGGGCCAACGTCCTGACTTTC.

The V gene is TRBV12-3 or TRBV12-4, the J gene TRBJ2-3, with TRBD1 matching 9 bases. The ends lost 6 bases at V and 4 bases at J; junction bases unmatched: 8. The CDR3 covers 15 residues. The CDR3 bases are TGTGCCAGCAGCCCCCCGCGACAGGGGGCAGATACGCAGTATTTT. This gives the protein CASSPPRQGADTQYF.

This clonotype was counted many times. A much bigger clone sits one base away, suggesting this may be a read error. CDR3 residues: CASSWGQGPNEQFF. The CDR3 bases are TGCGCCAGCAGCTGGGGCCAGGGACCTAATGAGCAGTTCTTC. The rearrangement links TRBV5-1 to TRBJ2-1; the D call may be TRBD1 or TRBD2 (5 bases each). V was pared by 3 bases and J by 7 bases, with 14 bases between. The CDR3 covers 14 residues. Germline V gene lookup returns CDR1 SGHRS and CDR2 YFSETQ.

V gene TRBV12-3 or TRBV12-4 combines with J gene TRBJ1-1; 7 bases fit TRBD1. This CDR3 contains 14 residues. The ends lost 10 bases at V and 6 bases at J; junction bases unmatched: 14. The CDR3 bases are TGTGCCACCTCACTTAACACAGGGGCCCCTGAAGCTTTCTTT. It is translated as CATSLNTGAPEAFF.

The DNA of the CDR3 is TGCAGCCTTACTATTATCCCAGGGGCTTCCAATCAGCCCCAGCATTTT. Translated, it gives CSLTIIPGASNQPQHF. The rearrangement links TRBV29-1 to TRBJ1-5; D perhaps matches TRBD1 (6 bases). Germline CDR1 and CDR2: SQVTM and ANQGSEA. The ends were cut back, 8 bases at V and 3 bases at J, with 23 bases in the middle. CDR3 size: 16 residues.

The chain recombines TRBV7-3 with TRBJ2-5; 15 bases fit TRBD2. The germline gives CDR1 SGHTA, CDR2 FQGTGA. The ends lost 5 bases at V and 5 bases at J; junction bases unmatched: 3. The CDR3 contains 15 residues. The DNA of the CDR3 is TGTGCCAGCAGCGGGGGACTAGCGGGAGGCGAGACCCAGTACTTC. Translating it yields CASSGGLAGGETQYF. The full variable domain, completed using reference TRBV7-3 and TRBJ2-5, is GAGVSQTPSNKVTEKGKYVELRCDPISGHTALYWYRQSLGQGPEFLIYFQGTGAADDSGLPNDRFFAVRPEGSVSTLKIQRTERGDSAVYLCASSGGLAGGETQYFGPGTRLLVL.

This clonotype has more than one count but fewer than ten. The chain joins TRBV7-2 to TRBJ2-1, with 8 bases matching TRBD1. V lost 7 bases to trimming and J lost 5 bases; unmatched junction nucleotides: 7. Germline-derived CDR1 and CDR2 are SGHTA and FQGNSA. This CDR3 contains 14 residues. The CDR3 DNA reads TGTGCCAGCATTATGGGGACAGGAAACAATGAGCAGTTCTTC. Protein product: CASIMGTGNNEQFF.

This clonotype was seen a handful of times. The chain links TRBV21-1 to TRBJ1-2; no check of the table's D call, TRBD1, against the DNA was made. TRBV21-1 is termed a pseudogene. This CDR3 is 13 amino acids long. CDR3 DNA sequence: TGTGCCAGCAGCTCCCGACATGACTATGGCTACACCTTC. Its protein product is CASSSRHDYGYTF.

This clonotype was observed a handful of times. The chain uses TRBV29-1 and TRBJ1-4, with D possibly matching TRBD1 (6 bases). V was trimmed by 6 bases and J by 4 bases, leaving 12 bases between them. CDR1 is SQVTM, CDR2 ANQGSEA, per germline. The CDR3 length is 13 residues. CDR3 nucleotide sequence: TGCAGCGTGGTAGACAGGTATAATGAAAAACTGTTTTTT. It translates to CSVVDRYNEKLFF. The full variable domain, in which reference TRBV29-1 and TRBJ1-4 provide the parts outside the CDR3, is SAVISQKPSRDICQRGTSLTIQCQVDSQVTMMFWYRQQPGQSLTLIATANQGSEATYESGFVIDKFPISRPNLTFSTLTVSNMSPEDSSIYLCSVVDRYNEKLFFGSGTQLSVL.

The chain recombines TRBV10-3 with TRBJ2-5, with 8 bases aligning to TRBD2. This CDR3 spans 15 amino acids. CDR1 is ENHRY and CDR2 is SYGVKD in the germline V gene. After removal of 3 bases from V and 11 bases from J, the junction contained 14 bases not matched to a gene. DNA for the CDR3: TGTGCCATCAGTGAACCCAGCGGGAGTGTCAATGAGCAGTACTTC. Amino acid sequence: CAISEPSGSVNEQYF.

The chain combines TRBV20-1 with TRBJ1-5, with 9 bases identical to TRBD1. Losses at the gene ends were 5 bases for V and 4 bases for J; bases not matched to a gene: 9. This CDR3 is 15 amino acids long. The germline CDR1 and CDR2 sequences are DFQATT and SNEGSKA (reference sequence). The CDR3 here is CSADPSGQGNQPQHF. CDR3 DNA sequence: TGCAGTGCTGACCCCTCGGGACAGGGAAATCAGCCCCAGCATTTT.

This clonotype has only a few counts. This chain links TRBV7-6 with TRBJ2-7, with TRBD1 as a possible D gene (5 bases). CDR3 length: 15 amino acids. The V and J ends lost 1 base and 5 bases respectively, with 15 bases between them. Germline CDR1 and CDR2: SGHVS and FNYEAQ. In DNA form, the CDR3 reads TGTGCCAGCAGCTTAGGGGGTGGCAGGGTCAACGAGCAGTACTTC. It yields the protein CASSLGGGRVNEQYF.

This clonotype is a singleton in its sample. The chain links TRBV27 to TRBJ1-2, with 10 bases matching TRBD1. The CDR3 extends over 12 amino acids. Germline trimming cut 7 bases from V and 6 bases from J; bases unmatched to any gene: 2. Germline values: CDR1 MNHEY, CDR2 SMNVEV (reference sequence). The CDR3 loop reads CASKTGGNGYTF. In DNA, the CDR3 is TGTGCCAGCAAGACAGGGGGCAATGGCTACACCTTC.

This clonotype was counted a few times. J is TRBJ2-3 and V is TRBV3-1; unclear D gene. The length of the CDR3 is 13 residues. Germline CDR1 reads LGHDT; CDR2 reads YNNKEL (reference sequence). V was pared by 1 base and J by 5 bases, with 7 bases between. CDR3 sequence: CASSQGEGDTQYF. The CDR3 coding sequence is TGTGCCAGCAGCCAAGGTGAAGGAGATACGCAGTATTTT.

This chain connects TRBV20-1 to TRBJ2-2, with D perhaps assigned TRBD1 or TRBD2 (5 bases each). This CDR3 has 13 residues. V lost 1 base to trimming and J lost 5 bases, with 8 bases between them. Germline loops: CDR1 DFQATT, CDR2 SNEGSKA (reference sequence). The CDR3 here is CSARGGSTGELFF. The DNA of the CDR3 is TGCAGTGCTAGAGGGGGGTCTACCGGGGAGCTGTTTTTT.

This clonotype has only a few counts. The chain couples TRBV20-1 to TRBJ2-1; no definite D call. In germline, CDR1 is DFQATT, CDR2 SNEGSKA (reference sequence). The CDR3 consists of 14 residues. The germline V and J ends were trimmed by 5 bases and 4 bases, with 15 bases remaining between them. CDR3 DNA: TGCAGTGCTGGGCGATTGGTGGGATACAATGAGCAGTTCTTC. Translated: CSAGRLVGYNEQFF.

This rearrangement joins TRBV6-5 to TRBJ1-5, with D unresolved. Germline CDR1 reads MNHEY; CDR2 reads SVGAGI. Trimming cost V 2 bases and J 4 bases, with 9 bases left between them. This CDR3 spans 14 amino acids. CDR3 DNA sequence: TGTGCCAGCAGTTACCGGGAAAGAAATCAGCCCCAGCATTTT. It specifies CASSYRERNQPQHF.